Listed below are T cell receptor beta chains from one sample, sequenced in a study of T cells in tumors after PD-1 blockade. Some clones are missing from TCRdb's copy, which holds only in-frame ones; the method was immunoSEQ multiplex PCR. The sample contains more than 45,000 clones, around 80% of which appear only once. Source: PBMCs, taken before anti-PD-1 therapy. The receptors come from a human donor with advanced basal cell or squamous cell carcinoma (not recorded which). CDR3s leave out the opening cysteine and the closing phenylalanine or tryptophan.

CDR3 length,J gene,V gene,CDR3 protein
13,TRBJ2-1,TRBV6-5,ASRPDRGSYNEQF
10,TRBJ2-7,TRBV7-3,ASSPQGGEQY
11,TRBJ1-4,TRBV2,ASSRTRDEKLF
12,TRBJ1-1,TRBV5-1,ASSLGAGNTEAF
13,TRBJ1-5,TRBV2,ASKAGRYSNQPQH
14,TRBJ2-7,TRBV6-4,ASPQQGPPDSYEQY
11,TRBJ2-7,TRBV29-1,SVTGGPGWVQY
10,TRBJ2-1,TRBV3-1/TRBV3-2,ASSQASGEAL
13,TRBJ2-7,TRBV2,ASRAASGSSYEQY
11,TRBJ2-5,TRBV5-1,ASMGTGPGTQY